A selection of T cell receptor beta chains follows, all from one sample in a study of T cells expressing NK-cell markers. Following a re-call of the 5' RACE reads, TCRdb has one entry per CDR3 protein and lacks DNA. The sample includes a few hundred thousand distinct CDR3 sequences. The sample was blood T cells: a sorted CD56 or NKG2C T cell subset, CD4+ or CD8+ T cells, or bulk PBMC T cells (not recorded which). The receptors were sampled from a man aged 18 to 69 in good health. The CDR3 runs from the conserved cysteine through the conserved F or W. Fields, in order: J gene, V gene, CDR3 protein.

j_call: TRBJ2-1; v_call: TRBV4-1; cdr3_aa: CASSQDGGGTGAYNEQFF
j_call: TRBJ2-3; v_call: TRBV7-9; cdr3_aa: CASSYKEAGGRTDTQYF
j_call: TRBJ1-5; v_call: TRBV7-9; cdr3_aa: CASSPGGTVGDRPQHF
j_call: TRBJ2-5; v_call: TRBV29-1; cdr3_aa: CSVDRRWENQETQYF
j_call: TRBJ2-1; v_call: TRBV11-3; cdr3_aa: CASSLSASARGEQFF
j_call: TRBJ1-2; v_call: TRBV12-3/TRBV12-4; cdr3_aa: CASSYGQGEINPNGYTF
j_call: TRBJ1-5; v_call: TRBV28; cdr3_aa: CASSGRDKGNQPQHF
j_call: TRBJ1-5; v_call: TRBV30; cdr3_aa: CAWSNQQGPQHF
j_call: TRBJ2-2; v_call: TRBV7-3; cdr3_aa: CASSLTLTSGDTGELFF
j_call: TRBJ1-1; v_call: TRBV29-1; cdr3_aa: CSVVVPAGVTEAFF
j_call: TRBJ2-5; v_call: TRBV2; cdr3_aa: CASSEVWAAQETQYF
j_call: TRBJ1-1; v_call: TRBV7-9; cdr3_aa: CASSWDITEAFF
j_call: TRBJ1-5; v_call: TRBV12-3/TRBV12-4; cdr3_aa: CASSSPDRHHQPQHF
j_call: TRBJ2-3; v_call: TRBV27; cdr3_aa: CASRFRQNTDTQYF
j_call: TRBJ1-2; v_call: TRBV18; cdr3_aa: CASSQGQELTGGYTF
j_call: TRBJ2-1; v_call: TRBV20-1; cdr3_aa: CSARGRGVGSYNEQFF
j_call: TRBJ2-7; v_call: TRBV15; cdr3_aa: CATSNYGQGVHEQYF
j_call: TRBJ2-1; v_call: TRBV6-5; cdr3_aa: CASSLDRGEQFF
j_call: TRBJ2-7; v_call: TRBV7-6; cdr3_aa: CASSAGYPSSYEQYF
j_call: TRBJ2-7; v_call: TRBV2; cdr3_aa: CASSVGSPRISYEQYF
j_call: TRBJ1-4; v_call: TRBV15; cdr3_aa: CATLAGYGGEKLFF
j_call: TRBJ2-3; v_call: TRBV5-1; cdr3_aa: CASSLGQGLGDTQYF